This TCR beta chain is from a study of shared clonotypes between healthy human individuals. Study background: The plates for each donor numbered three CD4 naive, three CD4 memory, two CD8 naive and one CD8 memory. Points from the study as a whole: Larger estimated richness was generally seen in naive subsets than in memory subsets. The sole specimen, blood, was sampled, and tissue repertoires likely differ.

Data came from immunoSEQ multiplex PCR; TCRdb stores just in-frame clones and leaves some out. The table includes 2.3 million or so clones, 93% detected once. The CDR3 is 15 amino acids. From germline, CDR1 is KGHSH and CDR2 LQKENI. Trimming took off 0 bases at V and 7 bases at J, with 12 bases between the two ends. CD4+ cells underwent separation, giving CD45RA+ naive and CD45RA-negative memory subsets. Comment on this clone: Its antigen is not identified. Within the sample, other DNA sequences also encode this same CDR3.

This clonotype originated in a man aged 18-30 years in good health. Some clones in this sample may be carry-over from other donors' samples. Material for sequencing was naive CD4+ T cells from PBMCs. Subset reported: CD45RA+ positively selected. J is TRBJ1-4 and V is TRBV18, with a weak D call TRBD1 (5 bases). CDR3: CASSPPGQGSEKLFF. The CDR3 DNA reads as TGTGCCAGCTCACCACCGGGCCAGGGTAGTGAAAAACTGTTTTTT.